This is a list of T cell receptor beta chains from one sample in a study of cytomegalovirus exposure and HLA in healthy donors. TCRdb's copy holds only in-frame clones and misses some; the assay was immunoSEQ multiplex PCR. Here the sample spans 90,000 to 110,000 clones, about two thirds being singletons. Sequencing used PBMCs. These receptors all stem from a woman aged 65 to 85 in good health and CMV-seropositive. CDR3s include the opening cysteine and the closing phenylalanine or tryptophan. A D gene is named only where the DNA matches it firmly. Expanded clones are given a class, and other clones once, few, many or no size at all.

>.|.|TRBJ1-3|TRBV6-5
TGTGCCAGCGGCCGAGGGGGCTCTGGAAACACCATATATTTT
CASGRGGSGNTIYF
>.|TRBD2|TRBJ2-2|TRBV5-1
TGCGCCAGCAGCTTGACACTAGCGGGGAGCAACACCGGGGAGCTGTTTTTT
CASSLTLAGSNTGELFF
>many|.|TRBJ2-5|TRBV19
TGTGCCAGTAGTTCCCTAGGCAAGGGGAAAGAGACCCAGTACTTC
CASSSLGKGKETQYF
>.|.|TRBJ1-2|TRBV5-1
TGCGCCAGCAGCTTGGGAGGCAGCTCCTATGGCTACACCTTC
CASSLGGSSYGYTF
>.|TRBD2|TRBJ2-7|TRBV29-1
TGCAGCTGTCAGCGGGGGGTTCACGAGCAGTACTTC
CSCQRGVHEQYF
>.|.|TRBJ1-2|TRBV5-5
TGTGCCAGCAGCTTGGACAGTAACTATGGCTACACCTTC
CASSLDSNYGYTF
>.|.|TRBJ2-5|TRBV7-6
TGTGCCAGCAGCTCTCAAGAGACCCAGTACTTC
CASSSQETQYF
>.|.|TRBJ1-2|TRBV6-5
TGTGCCAGCAGTGCGGACAGATCCTCTTCCTATGGCTACACCTTC
CASSADRSSSYGYTF
>.|TRBD1|TRBJ1-1|TRBV7-2
TGTGCCAGCAGCACGACAGGGGGCGGCCCCACTGAAGCTTTCTTT
CASSTTGGGPTEAFF
>.|.|TRBJ1-1|TRBV2
TGTGCCAGCAGTGCACTTCGGGGCACTGAAGCTTTCTTT
CASSALRGTEAFF
>few|.|TRBJ2-7|TRBV19
TGTGCCAGTAGCGACCAAGCGGCCTACGAGCAGTACTTC
CASSDQAAYEQYF
>.|.|TRBJ1-3|TRBV5-5
TGTGCCAGCAGCTTGCCGGGACAACTGTCTGGAAACACCATATATTTT
CASSLPGQLSGNTIYF
>.|TRBD2|TRBJ2-7|TRBV20-1
TGCAGTGCTAGGGTAGCGGGCGAGCAGTACTTC
CSARVAGEQYF
>once|TRBD1|TRBJ1-5|TRBV6-5
TGTGCCAGCAGTTCACGACAGGGGAGCAATCAGCCCCAGCATTTT
CASSSRQGSNQPQHF
>.|.|TRBJ2-1|TRBV29-1
TGCAGCCCTACCAGGGGCCCGGAGCAGTTCTTC
CSPTRGPEQFF
>.|.|TRBJ1-2|TRBV27
TGTGCCAGCAGTCCAGGACAGAGGCACTTTTATGGCTACACCTTC
CASSPGQRHFYGYTF
>.|.|TRBJ2-1|TRBV10-3
TGTGCCATCAAACTATCCCCACTGTACAATGAGCAGTTCTTC
CAIKLSPLYNEQFF
>.|.|TRBJ2-3|TRBV9
TGTGCCAGCAGCGTAGGCGGGGTGGCAGATACGCAGTATTTT
CASSVGGVADTQYF
>.|.|TRBJ2-1|TRBV10-3
TGTGCCATAAGGGAGTTTGGCAATTCCTACAATGAGCAGTTCTTC
CAIREFGNSYNEQFF
>few|.|TRBJ2-7|TRBV5-1
TGCGCCAGCAGCTTAGGCGGGGCCACCTCCTACGAGCAGTACTTC
CASSLGGATSYEQYF
>.|.|TRBJ2-7|TRBV7-2
TGTGCCAGCAGCTTAGGCGGGGCACCCTACGAGCAGTACTTC
CASSLGGAPYEQYF
>once|TRBD1|TRBJ2-1|TRBV5-6
TGTGCCAGCAGCTTGGACGGGACAGTCTTCGATGAGCAGTTCTTC
CASSLDGTVFDEQFF
>few|.|TRBJ1-2|TRBV28
TGTGCCAGCAGTTCGGGGGGGTTGAATGGCTACACCTTC
CASSSGGLNGYTF
>.|.|TRBJ1-2|TRBV4-2
TGTGCCAGCAGCCAAGATGGTGCAGGGCTGAGGGGCTACACCTTC
CASSQDGAGLRGYTF
>once|TRBD2|TRBJ2-3|TRBV6-6
TGTGCCAGCAGACCGCTAGCGGGGGGGAAAGATACGCAGTATTTT
CASRPLAGGKDTQYF
>.|.|TRBJ1-1|TRBV7-6
TGTGCCAGCAGCCTCCTCGACAGGAACACTGAAGCTTTCTTT
CASSLLDRNTEAFF
>.|TRBD1|TRBJ1-6|TRBV2
TGTGCCAGCAGTATTGGACAGGGAGACGATAATTCACCCCTCCACTTT
CASSIGQGDDNSPLHF
>.|.|TRBJ2-7|TRBV7-2
TGTGCCAGCAGCCTACTCACACAGGGATACGAGCAGTACTTC
CASSLLTQGYEQYF
>once|TRBD1|TRBJ1-6|TRBV6-1
TGTGCCCCCATAGGGGACAGGGGTGGTTCACCCCTCCACTTT
CAPIGDRGGSPLHF
>.|TRBD2|TRBJ2-5|TRBV20-1
TGCAGGGCGGGGGCCCAGTACTTC
CRAGAQYF
>.|.|TRBJ2-1|TRBV29-1
TGCAGCGTCCCATCCGCGCAAATAACCTACAATGAGCAGTTCTTC
CSVPSAQITYNEQFF
>.|TRBD2|TRBJ2-7|TRBV2
TGTGCCGGTGAGGGACTAGCGTCCTACGAGCAGTACTTC
CAGEGLASYEQYF
>.|.|TRBJ1-1|TRBV6-5
TGTGCCAGCAGTTACTCTAACCGTCCCGGGAGCACTGAAGCTTTCTTT
CASSYSNRPGSTEAFF
>.|.|TRBJ1-2|TRBV29-1
TGCAGCGTTGATCCTATGGACTATGGCTACACCTTC
CSVDPMDYGYTF
>.|.|TRBJ1-1|TRBV7-2
TGTGCCAGCAGCCCAAGGTTAGCGCTTAAGAACACTGAAGCTTTCTTT
CASSPRLALKNTEAFF
>.|TRBD1|TRBJ2-7|TRBV27
TGTGCCAGCAGTTTAGCCGCGACAGGGGCCGAGCAGTACTTC
CASSLAATGAEQYF
>.|TRBD2|TRBJ2-1|TRBV7-3
TGTGCCAGCAGCCCAACCGGGGGGGGCTCCTACAATGAGCAGTTCTTC
CASSPTGGGSYNEQFF
>.|TRBD2|TRBJ2-1|TRBV29-1
TGCAGCGCTGGGGAGGGCCCCTACAATGAGCAGTTCTTC
CSAGEGPYNEQFF
>.|.|TRBJ1-5|TRBV6-5
TGTGCCAGCAGATCTACAGGGTTAAATCAGCCCCAGCATTTT
CASRSTGLNQPQHF
>few|TRBD1|TRBJ1-2|TRBV5-1
TGCGCCAGCAGCTTGGGGGGGACAGGGGGCTACGATGGCTACACCTTC
CASSLGGTGGYDGYTF
>.|TRBD1|TRBJ1-2|TRBV11-2
TGTGCCAGCAGCCCGGGGACAGGGCTTACCTATGGCTACACCTTC
CASSPGTGLTYGYTF
>few|.|TRBJ1-1|TRBV6-1
TGTGCCAGCAGACAGGTCTCGAACACTGAAGCTTTCTTT
CASRQVSNTEAFF
>few|TRBD1|TRBJ1-2|TRBV6-5
TGTGCCAGCAGAGTACAGGGGGCGGGTGGCTACACCTTC
CASRVQGAGGYTF
>.|.|TRBJ2-1|TRBV19
TGTGCCAGTAGTAGGGGACTCGAGGCGATAAAGCAGTTCTTC
CASSRGLEAIKQFF
>.|.|TRBJ1-6|TRBV19
TGTGCCAGTAAGGAAGGAGGGAATTCACCCCTCCACTTT
CASKEGGNSPLHF
>.|.|TRBJ2-7|TRBV7-6
TGTGCCAGCAGCCCGGGCTCGGGGAGCGGCTACGAGCAGTACTTC
CASSPGSGSGYEQYF
>.|TRBD1|TRBJ1-2|TRBV2
TGTGCCAGCAGTGAAGGGATTTCAGGGGGTTCATGGGACTATGGCTACACCTTC
CASSEGISGGSWDYGYTF
>few|TRBD2|TRBJ2-3|TRBV19
TGTGCCAGTAGCCCCCTGGCGGGGGGGCCAACAGATACGCAGTATTTT
CASSPLAGGPTDTQYF
>.|.|TRBJ1-2|TRBV5-1
TGCGCCAGCAGCCGACGCGCAGGGAATAACTATGGCTACACCTTC
CASSRRAGNNYGYTF
>.|.|TRBJ1-1|TRBV7-2
TGTGCCAGCAGCATTGGGGCCGAGAACACTGAAGCTTTCTTT
CASSIGAENTEAFF